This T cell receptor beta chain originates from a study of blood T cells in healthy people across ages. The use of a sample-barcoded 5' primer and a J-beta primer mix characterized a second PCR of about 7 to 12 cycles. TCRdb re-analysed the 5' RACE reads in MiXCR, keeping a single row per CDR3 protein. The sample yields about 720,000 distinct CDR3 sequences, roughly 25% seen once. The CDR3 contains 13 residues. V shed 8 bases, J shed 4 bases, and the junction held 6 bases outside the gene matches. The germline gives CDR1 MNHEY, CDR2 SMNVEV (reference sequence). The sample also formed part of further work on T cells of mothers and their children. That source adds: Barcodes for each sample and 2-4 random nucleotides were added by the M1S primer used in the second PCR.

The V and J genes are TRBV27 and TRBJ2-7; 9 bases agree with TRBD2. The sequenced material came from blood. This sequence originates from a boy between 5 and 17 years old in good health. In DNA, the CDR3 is TGTGCCAGCGGCGGGGGGGTTTCGTACGAGCAGTACTTC. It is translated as CASGGGVSYEQYF.